These 12 T cell receptor beta chains were sequenced from one sample in a study of T cells in Graves' hyperthyroidism and ophthalmopathy. TCR beta CDR3 regions were amplified from RNA transcripts. The TCR CDR3 first-round RT-PCR relied on the HTBI primer set. TCRdb itself ran the multiplex PCR reads through MiXCR, one entry per CDR3 protein. The sample includes some 180,000 distinct CDR3 sequences, around a sixth of them seen just once. Sequencing was performed on blood. These receptors originate from a woman in her forties or fifties with Graves' hyperthyroidism.

V gene TRBV9 combines with J gene TRBJ1-1, with D possibly TRBD1 on 6 matching bases. Trimming shortened V by 6 bases and J by 0 bases, and 12 bases separated the two germline ends. The CDR3 sequence is 14 residues long. The germline gives CDR1 SGDLS, CDR2 YYNGEE. In nucleotides, the CDR3 is TGTGCCAGCAACCCCGGGACACTGAACACTGAAGCTTTCTTT. Its translation is CASNPGTLNTEAFF.

In its sample, this clonotype was seen a few times. V is TRBV4-2 and J is TRBJ2-3; the D is unclear. The CDR3 contains 13 residues. Germline V gene data show CDR1 as LGHNA and CDR2 as YNFKEQ. V lost 5 bases and J lost 6, with 12 bases in between. CDR3 protein: CASSSSIGDTQYF. CDR3 coding DNA: TGTGCCAGCAGCTCCTCGATAGGGGATACGCAGTATTTT.

There are many counts of this clonotype. This chain uses TRBV28 with TRBJ2-5; TRBD1 matches at 7 bases. This CDR3 has 16 amino acids. The germline gives CDR1 MDHEN, CDR2 SYDVKM. The junction had 6 bases not matched to a gene; V was cut back by 0 bases and J by 2 bases. CDR3 bases: TGTGCCAGCAGTTTATGGTTCAGGGGGAGACAAGAGACCCAGTACTTC. Protein sequence: CASSLWFRGRQETQYF.

This clonotype was found many times. The rearrangement uses TRBV11-3 and TRBJ2-3; D may be TRBD2 (6 bases). CDR3 length equals 14 residues. Germline assignment: CDR1 SGHNT and CDR2 YENEEA. V dropped 4 bases and J dropped 1 base, with 9 bases sitting between them. CDR3 amino acids: CASSSRDRTDTQYF. Written as DNA, the CDR3 is TGTGCCAGCAGCTCGCGGGACCGCACAGATACGCAGTATTTT.

This clonotype was seen repeatedly, ten times or more. This chain connects TRBV12-3 or TRBV12-4 to TRBJ2-5; 8 bases align to TRBD2. J was trimmed by 5 bases and V by 6 bases; bases with no gene match: 5. This CDR3 is 13 amino acids long. The CDR3 sequence: CASRALAGETQYF. In DNA, the CDR3 is TGTGCCAGCAGGGCCTTAGCGGGGGAGACCCAGTACTTC.

Ten or more counts support this clonotype. The chain links TRBV11-3 to TRBJ2-5; the D gene could be TRBD1 or TRBD2 (5 bases each). This CDR3 is built from 13 residues. The germline V and J ends were trimmed by 5 bases and 7 bases, with 14 bases remaining between them. Germline CDR1 is SGHNT and CDR2 is YENEEA. For the CDR3, the DNA is TGTGCCAGCAGCCCCACGGGGCCAGGGACCCAGTACTTC. Encoded protein: CASSPTGPGTQYF.

The rearrangement links TRBV6-1 to TRBJ2-7; TRBD1 matches 11 bases. V trimming: 6 bases; J trimming: 5 bases; junction bases outside the gene matches: 9. The CDR3 sequence is 15 residues long. Germline CDR1 reads MNHNS; CDR2 reads SASEGT. CDR3 in DNA: TGTGCCAGCAGCTCGGGACAGGGGGAAATTAACGAGCAGTACTTC. Amino acid sequence: CASSSGQGEINEQYF.

A remark on this clonotype: One junction end disagrees with the germline gene, perhaps due to a read error. The V call is TRBV5-1, the J call TRBJ1-6; 8 bases map to TRBD1. CDR1 is SGHRS, CDR2 YFSETQ, per germline. This CDR3 is built from 17 residues. As DNA, the CDR3 is TGCGCCAGCAGCGCTTTACTACAGGGGGTTAATAATCCACCCCTCCACTTT. Residues: CASSALLQGVNNPPLHF.

The table lists this clonotype with a few counts. V usage is TRBV7-2 and J usage is TRBJ2-4; 8 nucleotides align to TRBD2. V shed 5 bases, J shed 4 bases, and the junction held 7 bases outside the gene matches. CDR1 is SGHTA and CDR2 is FQGNSA in the germline V gene. The CDR3 covers 15 residues. The CDR3 DNA follows: TGTGCCAGCAGCATTATCTCTAGCGGGAAAAACATTCAGTACTTC. This translates into CASSIISSGKNIQYF.

In this sample, this clonotype turned up many times. The chain combines TRBV3-1 with TRBJ2-1; 11 nucleotides agree with TRBD2. In germline, CDR1 is LGHDT, CDR2 YNNKEL (reference sequence). V lost 8 bases and J lost 9; bases outside the gene matches: 6. CDR3 size: 13 residues. CDR3 residues: CASLSGRAGEQFF. CDR3 nucleotides: TGTGCCAGCCTTAGCGGGAGGGCAGGTGAGCAGTTCTTC.

This chain uses TRBV2 with TRBJ2-1; TRBD2 aligns across 7 bases. This CDR3 comprises 15 residues. Trimming cost V 1 base and J 2 bases; bases outside gene matches: 2. Germline V gives CDR1 SNHLY, CDR2 FYNNEI. CDR3 protein: CASSEGGSPYNEQFF. CDR3 bases: TGTGCCAGCAGTGAAGGCGGGAGCCCCTACAATGAGCAGTTCTTC.

This clonotype was seen only a few times. This chain connects TRBV30 to TRBJ1-4, with D possibly matching TRBD1 (6 bases). V lost 4 bases and J lost 8, with 20 bases in between. CDR3 length: 15 residues. The germline V gene encodes CDR1 GTSNPN and CDR2 SVGIG (reference sequence). Written as DNA, the CDR3 is TGTGCCTGGATGGGACATCAAATGGGTCGAGAAAAACTGTTTTTT. This translates into CAWMGHQMGREKLFF.